A selection of T cell receptor beta chains follows, all from one sample in a study of low-dose radiotherapy and immunotherapy resistance in tumors. TCRdb re-called the reads through MiXCR, storing one row per CDR3 protein. The table has about 60,000 distinct CDR3 sequences, about 23% seen once. The specimen was PBMCs, collected after low-dose radiotherapy plus immunotherapy. All receptors come from a male donor with prostate cancer. Each CDR3 is given with its conserved first and last residue. Each record gives: V gene, J gene, CDR3 length, CDR3 protein.

TRBV2	TRBJ2-1	14	CASRSGTGVGEQFF
TRBV6-2/TRBV6-3	TRBJ2-2	13	CASSGQNTGELFF
TRBV7-4	TRBJ2-3	17	CASSSRTGGIYTDTQYF
TRBV20-1	TRBJ1-2	13	CSAAQGINYGYTF
TRBV4-1	TRBJ2-7	17	CASSQVEPGLAGYEQYF
TRBV20-1	TRBJ1-4	17	CSAREDGADRGRGKLFF
TRBV6-2/TRBV6-3	TRBJ2-3	16	CASSYSGSLSTDTQYF
TRBV28	TRBJ1-2	13	CASRLRFGYGYTF
TRBV12-3/TRBV12-4	TRBJ2-1	14	CASTPQRGNNEQFF
TRBV2	TRBJ2-7	16	CASTPGASGRVYEQYF
TRBV5-4	TRBJ1-4	15	CASSEQGAGNEKLFF
TRBV6-6	TRBJ2-2	16	CASSYSSGANTGELFF
TRBV3-1	TRBJ2-1	17	CASSQDPAGGPRGEQFF
TRBV6-5	TRBJ1-5	12	CASNRAGQPQHF
TRBV4-1	TRBJ1-1	15	CASSQASDSRTEAFF
TRBV7-3	TRBJ2-3	14	CASSSGLAGGTQYF
TRBV20-1	TRBJ2-7	18	CSARDAAAWSGSSYEQYF